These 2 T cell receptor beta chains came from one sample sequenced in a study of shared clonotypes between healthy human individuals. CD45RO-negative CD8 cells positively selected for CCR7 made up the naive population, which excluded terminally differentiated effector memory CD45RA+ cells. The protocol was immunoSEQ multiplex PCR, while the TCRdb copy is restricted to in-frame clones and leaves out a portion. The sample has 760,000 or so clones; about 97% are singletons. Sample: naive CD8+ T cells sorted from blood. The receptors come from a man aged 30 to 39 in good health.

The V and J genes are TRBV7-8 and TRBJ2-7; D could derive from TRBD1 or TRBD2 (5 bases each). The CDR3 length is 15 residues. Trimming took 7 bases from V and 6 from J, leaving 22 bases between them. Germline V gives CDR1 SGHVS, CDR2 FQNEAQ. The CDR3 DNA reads TGTGCCAGCACATTCCCCGGGACCGTATTACCCGAGCAGTACTTC. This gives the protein CASTFPGTVLPEQYF. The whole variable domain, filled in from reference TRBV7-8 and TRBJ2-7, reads GAGVSQSPRYKVAKRGQDVALRCDPISGHVSLFWYQQALGQGPEFLTYFQNEAQLDKSGLPSDRFFAERPEGSVSTLKIQRTQQEDSAVYLCASTFPGTVLPEQYFGPGTRLTVT.

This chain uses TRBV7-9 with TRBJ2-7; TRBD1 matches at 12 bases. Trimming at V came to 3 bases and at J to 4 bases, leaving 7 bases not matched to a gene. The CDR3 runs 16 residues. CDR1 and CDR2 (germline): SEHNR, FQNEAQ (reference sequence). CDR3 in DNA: TGTGCCAGCAGCTTGGGGACAGGGGGCGCGGGATACGAGCAGTACTTC. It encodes CASSLGTGGAGYEQYF.